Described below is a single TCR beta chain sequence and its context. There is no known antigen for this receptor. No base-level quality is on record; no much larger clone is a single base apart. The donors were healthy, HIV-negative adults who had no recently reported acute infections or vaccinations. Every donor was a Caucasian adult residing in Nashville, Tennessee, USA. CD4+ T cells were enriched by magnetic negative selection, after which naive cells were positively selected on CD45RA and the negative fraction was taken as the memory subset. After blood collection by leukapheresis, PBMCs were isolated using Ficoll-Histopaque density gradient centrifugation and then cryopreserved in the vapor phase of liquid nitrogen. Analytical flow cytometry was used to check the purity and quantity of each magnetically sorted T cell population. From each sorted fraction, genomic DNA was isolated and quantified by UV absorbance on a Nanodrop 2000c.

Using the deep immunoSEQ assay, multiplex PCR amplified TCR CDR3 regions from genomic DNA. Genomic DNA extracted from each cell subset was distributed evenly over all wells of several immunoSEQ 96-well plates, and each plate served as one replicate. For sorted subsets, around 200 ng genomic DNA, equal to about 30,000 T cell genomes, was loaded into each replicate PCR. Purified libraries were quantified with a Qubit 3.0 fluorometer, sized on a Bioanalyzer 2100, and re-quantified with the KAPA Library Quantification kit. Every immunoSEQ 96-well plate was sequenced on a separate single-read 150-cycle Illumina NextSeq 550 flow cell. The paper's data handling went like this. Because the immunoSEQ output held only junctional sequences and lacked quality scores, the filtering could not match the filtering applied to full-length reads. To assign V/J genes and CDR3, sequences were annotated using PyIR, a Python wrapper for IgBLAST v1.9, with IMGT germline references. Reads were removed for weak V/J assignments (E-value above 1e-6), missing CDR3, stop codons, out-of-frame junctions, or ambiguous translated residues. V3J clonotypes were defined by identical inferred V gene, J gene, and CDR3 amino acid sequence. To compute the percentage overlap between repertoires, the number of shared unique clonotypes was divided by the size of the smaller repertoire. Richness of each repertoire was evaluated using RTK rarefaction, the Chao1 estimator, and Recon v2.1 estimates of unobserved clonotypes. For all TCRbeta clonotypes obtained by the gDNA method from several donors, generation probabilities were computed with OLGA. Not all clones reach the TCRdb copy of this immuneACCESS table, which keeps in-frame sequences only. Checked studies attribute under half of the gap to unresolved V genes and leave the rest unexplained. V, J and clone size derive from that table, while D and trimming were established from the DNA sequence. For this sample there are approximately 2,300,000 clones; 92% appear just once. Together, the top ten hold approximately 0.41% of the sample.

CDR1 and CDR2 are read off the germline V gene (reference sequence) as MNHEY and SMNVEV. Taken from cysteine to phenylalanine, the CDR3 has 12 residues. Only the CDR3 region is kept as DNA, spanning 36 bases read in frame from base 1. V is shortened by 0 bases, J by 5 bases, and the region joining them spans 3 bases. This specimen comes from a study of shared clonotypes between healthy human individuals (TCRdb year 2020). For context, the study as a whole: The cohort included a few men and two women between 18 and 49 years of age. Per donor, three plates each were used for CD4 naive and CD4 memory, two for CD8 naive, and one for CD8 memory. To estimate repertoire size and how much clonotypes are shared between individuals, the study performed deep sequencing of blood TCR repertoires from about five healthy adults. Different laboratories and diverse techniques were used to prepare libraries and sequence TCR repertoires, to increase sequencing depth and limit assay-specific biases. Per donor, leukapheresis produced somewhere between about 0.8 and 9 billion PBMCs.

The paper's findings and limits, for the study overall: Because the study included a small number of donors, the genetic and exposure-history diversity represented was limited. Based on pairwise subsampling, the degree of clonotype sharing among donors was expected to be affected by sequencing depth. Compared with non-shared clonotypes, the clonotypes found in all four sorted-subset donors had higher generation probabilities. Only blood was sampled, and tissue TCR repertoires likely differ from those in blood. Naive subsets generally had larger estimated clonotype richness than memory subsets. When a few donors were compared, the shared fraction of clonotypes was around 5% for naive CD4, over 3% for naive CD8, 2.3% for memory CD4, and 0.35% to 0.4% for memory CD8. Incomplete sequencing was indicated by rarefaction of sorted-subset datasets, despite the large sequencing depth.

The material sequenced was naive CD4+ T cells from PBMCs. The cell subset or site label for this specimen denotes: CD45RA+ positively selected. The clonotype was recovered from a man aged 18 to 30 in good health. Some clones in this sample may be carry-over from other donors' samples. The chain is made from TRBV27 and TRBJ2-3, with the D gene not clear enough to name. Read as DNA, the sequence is TGTGCCAGCAGTTTATCAGGAGATACGCAGTATTTT. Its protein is CASSLSGDTQYF.